These T cell receptor beta chains were read from a single sample in a study of human T cells and chemical hapten exposure. TCRdb redid the calling of the reads with MiXCR, one entry per CDR3 protein. Among 95,000 to 150,000 distinct CDR3 sequences listed, over 7.5% were seen once. Sequences were obtained from whole blood. These receptors all stem from a human donor in good health. Some clones in this sample may be carry-over from other donors' samples. Both conserved end residues are part of each CDR3. The order of the fields is J gene, CDR3 length, D gene, clone size, V gene, CDR3 protein, CDR3 DNA. A D gene is named only where the DNA matches it firmly. Clone sizes are given selectively: once, few, many, or a class where the clone is expanded.

TRBJ2-1 | 15 | TRBD1 | many | TRBV5-1 | CASSLAGTGTGEQFF | TGCGCCAGCAGCTTGGCAGGGACAGGGACGGGTGAGCAGTTCTTC
TRBJ2-7 | 15 | . | many | TRBV7-9 | CASSPPLGAIYEQYF | TGTGCCAGCAGCCCCCCCTTAGGGGCTATCTACGAGCAGTACTTC
TRBJ2-1 | 13 | TRBD2 | few | TRBV11-2 | CASRLAGADEQFF | TGTGCCAGCAGATTAGCGGGAGCGGATGAGCAGTTCTTC
TRBJ1-2 | 13 | TRBD1 | many | TRBV20-1 | CSARAQGDYGYTF | TGCAGTGCTAGAGCACAGGGGGACTATGGCTACACCTTC
TRBJ1-5 | 15 | TRBD1 | . | TRBV6-5 | CASRFGQGDGQPQHF | TGTGCCAGCAGGTTTGGACAGGGCGACGGCCAGCCCCAGCATTTT
TRBJ2-7 | 14 | TRBD1 | many | TRBV27 | CASSLFQGAYEQYF | TGTGCCAGCAGTTTATTCCAGGGGGCATACGAGCAGTACTTC
TRBJ2-5 | 16 | . | few | TRBV11-2 | CASSLDFWRAQETQYF | TGTGCCAGCAGCTTAGATTTTTGGCGGGCTCAAGAGACCCAGTACTTC
TRBJ2-7 | 15 | TRBD2 | many | TRBV20-1 | CSAWKSGRASYEQYF | TGCAGTGCTTGGAAAAGCGGGAGGGCCTCCTACGAGCAGTACTTC
TRBJ2-5 | 13 | . | . | TRBV6-5 | CASSWNYRDHQYF | TGTGCCAGCAGTTGGAACTACCGGGACCACCAGTACTTC
TRBJ2-5 | 17 | . | few | TRBV4-2 | CASSQGLRKGEQETQYF | TGTGCCAGCAGCCAAGGGTTAAGAAAGGGGGAGCAAGAGACCCAGTACTTC
TRBJ2-1 | 14 | TRBD2 | . | TRBV6-4 | CASSESGLVNEQFF | TGTGCCAGCAGTGAGTCCGGACTAGTCAATGAGCAGTTCTTC
TRBJ1-4 | 17 | TRBD1 | . | TRBV14 | CASSPSSDRGSNEKLFF | TGTGCCAGCAGCCCTAGCTCCGACAGGGGCTCTAATGAAAAACTGTTTTTT
TRBJ2-1 | 14 | . | many | TRBV20-1 | CSASGESSYNEQFF | TGCAGTGCTAGCGGTGAATCGTCCTACAATGAGCAGTTCTTC
TRBJ1-3 | 14 | TRBD1 | . | TRBV29-1 | CSVAKTGAGNTIYF | TGCAGCGTTGCGAAAACAGGGGCTGGAAACACCATATATTTT
TRBJ1-1 | 19 | TRBD1 | many | TRBV7-8 | CASSSLRPGTGGMNTEAFF | TGTGCCAGCAGCTCTCTACGTCCCGGGACAGGGGGGATGAACACTGAAGCTTTCTTT
TRBJ2-1 | 15 | . | few | TRBV9 | CASSKDTNSYNEQFF | TGTGCCAGCAGCAAGGACACCAACTCCTACAATGAGCAGTTCTTC